These 24 T cell receptor beta chains came from one sample sequenced in a study of beta chain features in type 1 diabetes. The entirety of the isolated RNA underwent reverse transcription, so expressed TCRB transcripts were sequenced. Sequencing used immunoSEQ multiplex PCR; TCRdb keeps in-frame clones, though not all of them. The repertoire has 38,000 or so clones, 50% to 75% of them found once; the top ten carry 2% to 2.5%. The sample comprised Tregs from blood. Receptors were obtained from a woman aged 30 to 39 in good health.

The table lists this clone with a few counts. The genes are TRBV28 and TRBJ1-2, with a weak D call TRBD1 (6 bases). The germline V gene has CDR1 MDHEN and CDR2 SYDVKM. The CDR3 is 14 amino acids. With 2 bases removed from V and 7 bases from J, the gap between germline ends came to 14 bases. CDR3 region: CASSLTGGSFGYTF. The CDR3 region has the DNA TGTGCCAGCAGTTTAACGGGGGGCTCGTTTGGCTACACCTTC.

V and J are TRBV4-2 and TRBJ2-1, with TRBD2 as a possible D gene (5 bases). Between the trimmed V and J ends, which lost 3 bases and 8 bases, there was a span of 11 bases. Germline CDR1 and CDR2: LGHNA and YNFKEQ. The CDR3 has 13 residues. The CDR3 spells CASSQALGYEQFF. The CDR3, as DNA: TGTGCCAGCAGCCAGGCACTAGGGTATGAGCAGTTCTTC.

The chain has TRBV7-2 and TRBJ2-1, with 9 bases fitting TRBD1. Germline V gene sequence: CDR1 SGHTA, CDR2 FQGNSA. V lost 4 bases to trimming and J lost 0 bases; unmatched junction nucleotides: 10. This CDR3 is built from 18 residues. CDR3: CASSSWDWDRDSYNEQFF. The CDR3 coding sequence is TGTGCCAGCAGCTCCTGGGACTGGGACAGGGACTCCTACAATGAGCAGTTCTTC.

This clone came up a few times. This CDR3 reads CASSRTARETQYF. CDR3 nucleotide sequence: TGTGCCAGCAGCAGGACTGCGCGGGAGACCCAGTACTTC. This rearrangement joins TRBV5-6 to TRBJ2-5, with a possible D match to TRBD2 (5 bases). The CDR3 is 13 residues long. The germline V gene encodes CDR1 SGHDT and CDR2 YYEEEE. Trimming stripped 4 bases from V and 5 bases from J, with 12 bases between.

The sample holds a few counts of this clone. In nucleotides, the CDR3 is TGTGCCAGTAGAGAGAGGGGCAATCAGCCCCAGCATTTT. Protein sequence: CASRERGNQPQHF. The chain recombines TRBV19 with TRBJ1-5; D gene ambiguous. The germline CDR1 and CDR2 sequences are LNHDA and SQIVND (reference sequence). CDR3 length: 13 residues. V was clipped by 6 bases and J by 2 bases, with 8 bases between them.

The CDR3 coding sequence is TGTGCCAGCAGCTTCCAGGGCACCTACGAGCAGTACTTC. Encoded protein: CASSFQGTYEQYF. This sequence joins TRBV7-2 and TRBJ2-7; weak D call: TRBD1 (5 bases). There are 13 residues in the CDR3. In germline, CDR1 is SGHTA, CDR2 FQGNSA. The ends were cut back, 3 bases at V and 2 bases at J, with 8 bases in the middle.

This chain connects TRBV5-1 to TRBJ2-7; TRBD2 matches 11 bases. CDR1 is SGHRS and CDR2 is YFSETQ in the germline V gene. The junction had 1 base not matched to a gene; V was cut back by 2 bases and J by 0 bases. This CDR3 has 15 amino acids. CDR3 nucleotide sequence: TGCGCCAGCAGCTTCGGACTAGCGGGCTCCTACGAGCAGTACTTC. Residues: CASSFGLAGSYEQYF.

This clone has just one count. CDR3 in amino acids: CASGIRGAYEQYF. The CDR3 coding sequence is TGTGCCAGCGGGATCCGGGGGGCCTACGAGCAGTACTTC. The chain has TRBV5-6 and TRBJ2-7; TRBD2 matches at 7 bases. J was trimmed by 2 bases and V by 7 bases; bases with no gene match: 6. Germline assignment: CDR1 SGHDT and CDR2 YYEEEE. The CDR3 has 13 residues.

J is TRBJ1-3 and V is TRBV5-6; no firm D call. CDR1 and CDR2 (germline): SGHDT, YYEEEE. The CDR3 sequence is 13 residues long. The ends were cut back, 2 bases at V and 4 bases at J, with 7 bases in the middle. The CDR3 bases are TGTGCCAGCAGCTTACTTTTGGGAAACACCATATATTTT. Protein product: CASSLLLGNTIYF.

J is TRBJ2-1 and V is TRBV29-1; 8 bases are a match to TRBD2. Trimming cost V 6 bases and J 2 bases; bases outside gene matches: 12. The CDR3 sequence is 16 residues long. The germline gives CDR1 SQVTM, CDR2 ANQGSEA. The CDR3 DNA sequence: TGCAGCGTGCGGCCCGATAGCGGGAACACCTACAATGAGCAGTTCTTC. Translating it yields CSVRPDSGNTYNEQFF.

The V gene is TRBV7-9, the J gene TRBJ1-1; TRBD1 agrees at 10 bases. Germline V gives CDR1 SEHNR, CDR2 FQNEAQ (reference sequence). With V trimmed by 5 bases and J by 3 bases, 6 bases remained unmatched. The length of the CDR3 is 15 residues. For the CDR3, the DNA is TGTGCCAGCAGCCCCCGGGACAGGGGTGACACTGAAGCTTTCTTT. Its protein product is CASSPRDRGDTEAFF. Drawing the rest from reference TRBV7-9 and TRBJ1-1, the complete variable domain is DTGVSQNPRHKITKRGQNVTFRCDPISEHNRLYWYRQTLGQGPEFLTYFQNEAQLEKSRLLSDRFSAERPKGSFSTLEIQRTEQGDSAMYLCASSPRDRGDTEAFFGQGTRLTVV.

The chain links TRBV23-1 to TRBJ2-7; TRBD1 is a possible D gene (7 bases). TRBV23-1 is an ORF for which the function is uncertain. V shed 0 bases and J shed 0 bases, with 33 bases lying between them. This CDR3 contains 23 residues. The CDR3 loop is CASSQSNPLGDWTGGVSSYEQYF. CDR3 in DNA: TGCGCCAGCAGTCAATCAAACCCCCTTGGGGATTGGACAGGAGGGGTGAGCTCCTACGAGCAGTACTTC.

The chain uses TRBV7-2 and TRBJ2-5; 12 bases map to TRBD1. Trimming cost V 5 bases and J 11 bases; bases outside gene matches: 9. CDR3 size: 14 residues. Germline lookup yields CDR1 SGHTA and CDR2 FQGNSA. CDR3 residues: CASSGRDRGREQYF. CDR3 DNA: TGTGCCAGCAGCGGCCGGGACAGGGGGCGAGAGCAGTACTTC.

This chain connects TRBV14 to TRBJ2-3; no clear D. The V end was cut by 0 bases, the J end by 2 bases, with 6 bases between. The CDR3 spans 14 residues. In germline, CDR1 is SGHDN, CDR2 FVKESK. CDR3 DNA sequence: TGTGCCAGCAGCCAAGACATAGACACAGATACGCAGTATTTT. Translation gives CASSQDIDTDTQYF.

The J gene is TRBJ2-3, the V gene TRBV27, with D possibly being TRBD2 (7 bases). CDR1 and CDR2 (germline): MNHEY, SMNVEV (reference sequence). This CDR3 has 15 amino acids. V was cut by 8 bases and J by 7 bases, with 22 bases left in between. The CDR3 loop reads CASLLTGGGGNTQYF. DNA of the CDR3: TGTGCCAGCCTTTTGACAGGTGGGGGGGGCAATACGCAGTATTTT.

This clone was counted a single time. The rearrangement uses TRBV4-3 and TRBJ2-3; TRBD2 aligns across 9 bases. The V segment lost 1 base and the J segment 3 bases; nucleotides outside the gene matches: 5. Germline-derived CDR1 and CDR2 are LGHNA and YSLEER. The CDR3 is made up of 16 amino acids. The CDR3 region has the DNA TGCGCCAGCAGCCAAGGACGACTAGCGGCGACAGATACGCAGTATTTT. Its protein product is CASSQGRLAATDTQYF.

The V and J genes are TRBV28 and TRBJ1-4; D is unclear. The CDR3 has 12 residues. Trimming removed 11 bases at V and 3 bases at J, with 10 bases between. The germline V gene has CDR1 MDHEN and CDR2 SYDVKM. CDR3 DNA: TGTGCCGTCCGGCGGGCTAATGAAAAACTGTTTTTT. It translates to CAVRRANEKLFF.

This clone appeared a few times. The V gene is TRBV7-2, the J gene TRBJ1-5, with unresolved D. CDR1 and CDR2 (germline): SGHTA, FQGNSA. The CDR3 extends over 12 amino acids. V dropped 5 bases and J dropped 7 bases, with 9 bases sitting between them. The CDR3 region has the DNA TGTGCCAGCAGCGACATGGCCCAGCCCCAGCATTTT. The encoded protein is CASSDMAQPQHF.

The V call is TRBV6-1, the J call TRBJ2-7; possibly TRBD1 for D (5 bases). The V gene lost 7 bases and the J gene lost 0 bases, with 13 bases spanning the gap. The CDR3 covers 14 residues. The germline V gene has CDR1 MNHNS and CDR2 SASEGT. CDR3 nucleotide sequence: TGTGCCAGCATGCAGGGCCGATCCTCCTACGAGCAGTACTTC. It yields the protein CASMQGRSSYEQYF.

J is TRBJ2-1 and V is TRBV7-2; TRBD2 matches 8 bases. The V gene end was trimmed by 3 bases and the J gene end by 4 bases; junction bases not matched to a gene: 5. The CDR3 is made up of 15 amino acids. Germline V gene sequence: CDR1 SGHTA, CDR2 FQGNSA. The DNA for the CDR3 is TGTGCCAGCAGCTTCCGGACTAGCCAATACAATGAGCAGTTCTTC. Translation gives CASSFRTSQYNEQFF.

The J gene is TRBJ1-5, the V gene TRBV7-9, with D possibly matching TRBD1 (6 bases). This CDR3 comprises 15 residues. Germline V gene data show CDR1 as SEHNR and CDR2 as FQNEAQ (reference sequence). The ends were cut back, 2 bases at V and 5 bases at J, with 13 bases in the middle. The DNA of the CDR3 is TGTGCCAGCAGCTTAACTGGCAGGGGAGATCAGCCCCAGCATTTT. Translated, it gives CASSLTGRGDQPQHF.

On this clone itself: Different DNA sequences within this sample yield the same CDR3. This chain joins TRBV29-1 and TRBJ1-1; the D gene is possibly TRBD1 (5 bases). The germline V and J ends were trimmed by 3 bases and 5 bases, with 10 bases remaining between them. In germline, CDR1 is SQVTM, CDR2 ANQGSEA. CDR3 length: 12 amino acids. The CDR3 region has the DNA TGCAGCGTTGATAGGGGTCGAACTGAAGCTTTCTTT. Protein sequence: CSVDRGRTEAFF. Full variable domain (rest looked up from reference TRBV29-1 and TRBJ1-1): SAVISQKPSRDICQRGTSLTIQCQVDSQVTMMFWYRQQPGQSLTLIATANQGSEATYESGFVIDKFPISRPNLTFSTLTVSNMSPEDSSIYLCSVDRGRTEAFFGQGTRLTVV.

V and J are TRBV28 and TRBJ2-7; 9 bases are shared with TRBD2. Germline-derived CDR1 and CDR2 are MDHEN and SYDVKM. The CDR3 runs 16 residues. V was clipped by 5 bases and J by 5 bases; unmatched bases: 13. DNA of the CDR3: TGTGCCAGCAGTCTAAGCTATAGCGGGAGCATCAACGAGCAGTACTTC. It specifies CASSLSYSGSINEQYF.

This clone was detected only a few times. A read error may account for a junction end that differs from germline. V is TRBV7-7 and J is TRBJ2-5, with D perhaps TRBD1 (6 bases). Germline loops: CDR1 SSHAT, CDR2 FNYEAQ (reference sequence). The CDR3 loop spans 14 amino acids. CDR3 amino acids: CASSLGIGGKTQYF. The CDR3 DNA reads TGTGCTAGCAGCTTAGGAATTGGGGGCAAGACCCAGTACTTC.